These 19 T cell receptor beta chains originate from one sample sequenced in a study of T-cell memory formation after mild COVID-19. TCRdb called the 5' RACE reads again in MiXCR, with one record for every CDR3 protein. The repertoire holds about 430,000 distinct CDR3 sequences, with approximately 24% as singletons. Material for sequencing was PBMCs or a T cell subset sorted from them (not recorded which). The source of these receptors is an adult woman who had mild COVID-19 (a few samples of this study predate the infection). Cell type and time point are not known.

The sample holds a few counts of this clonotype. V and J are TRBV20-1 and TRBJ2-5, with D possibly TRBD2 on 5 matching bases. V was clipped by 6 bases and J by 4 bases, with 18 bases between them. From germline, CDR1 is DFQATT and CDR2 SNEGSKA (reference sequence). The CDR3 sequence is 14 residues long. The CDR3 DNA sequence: TGCAGTGCACTGAACGGGGTTTGGGGAGAGACCCAGTACTTC. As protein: CSALNGVWGETQYF.

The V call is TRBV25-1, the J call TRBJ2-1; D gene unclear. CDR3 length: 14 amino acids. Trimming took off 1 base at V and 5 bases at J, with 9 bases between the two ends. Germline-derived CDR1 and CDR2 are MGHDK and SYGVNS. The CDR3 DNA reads TGTGCCAGCAGTGAATTGGAGAGAAACAATGAGCAGTTCTTC. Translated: CASSELERNNEQFF.

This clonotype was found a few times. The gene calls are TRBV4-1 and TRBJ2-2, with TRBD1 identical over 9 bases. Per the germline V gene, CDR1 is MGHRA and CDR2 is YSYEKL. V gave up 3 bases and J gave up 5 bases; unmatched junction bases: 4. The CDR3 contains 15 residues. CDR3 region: CASSHGQGMTGELFF. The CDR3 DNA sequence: TGCGCCAGCAGCCACGGACAGGGGATGACCGGGGAGCTGTTTTTT.

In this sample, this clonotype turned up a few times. CDR3: CSAPGTSGRAAHDEQYF. The CDR3, as DNA: TGCAGTGCTCCGGGGACTAGCGGGAGGGCCGCTCACGACGAGCAGTACTTC. The chain employs TRBV20-1 and TRBJ2-7; 16 nucleotides agree with TRBD2. Germline V lookup: CDR1 DFQATT, CDR2 SNEGSKA (reference sequence). V shed 5 bases and J 5 bases; nucleotides not matched to a gene: 12. CDR3 length: 17 amino acids.

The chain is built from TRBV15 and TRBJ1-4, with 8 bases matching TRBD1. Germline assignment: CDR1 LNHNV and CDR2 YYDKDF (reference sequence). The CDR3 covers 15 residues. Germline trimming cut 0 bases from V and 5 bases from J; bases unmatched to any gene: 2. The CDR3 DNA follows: TGTGCCACCAGCAGAGATAGACAGGGGAATGAAAAACTGTTTTTT. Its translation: CATSRDRQGNEKLFF.

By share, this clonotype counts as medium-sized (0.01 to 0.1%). The chain's CDR3 is CASSPKVRDSSYEQYF. In nucleotides, the CDR3 is TGTGCCAGCAGCCCCAAAGTGAGGGATAGCTCCTACGAGCAGTACTTC. The rearrangement uses TRBV11-2 and TRBJ2-7, with a tentative D call TRBD2 (5 bases). V dropped 5 bases and J dropped 0 bases, with 17 bases sitting between them. This CDR3 spans 16 amino acids. Germline V gene sequence: CDR1 SGHAT, CDR2 FQNNGV.

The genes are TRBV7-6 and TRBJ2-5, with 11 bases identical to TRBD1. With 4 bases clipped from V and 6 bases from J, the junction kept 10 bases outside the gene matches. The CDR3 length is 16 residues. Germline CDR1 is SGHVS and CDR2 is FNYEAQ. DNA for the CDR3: TGTGCCAGCAGCTCGTGGCGGGACAGGGGGGCGAAGACCCAGTACTTC. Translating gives CASSSWRDRGAKTQYF.

The CDR3 DNA sequence: TGCAGTGCTAGGACAGGGGGCAGAAGCAATCAGCCCCAGCATTTT. Amino acids: CSARTGGRSNQPQHF. This chain joins TRBV20-1 and TRBJ1-5, with 10 bases matching TRBD1. Germline V CDR1 and CDR2: DFQATT, SNEGSKA (reference sequence). The J segment lost 1 base and the V segment lost 3 bases, leaving 3 bases of the junction unmatched. The CDR3 contains 15 residues.

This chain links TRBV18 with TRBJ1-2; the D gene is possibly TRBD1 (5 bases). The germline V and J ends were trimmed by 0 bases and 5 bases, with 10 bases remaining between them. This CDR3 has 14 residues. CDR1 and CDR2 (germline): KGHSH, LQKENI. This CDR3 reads CASSPPAREYGYTF. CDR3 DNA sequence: TGTGCCAGCTCACCACCTGCCAGGGAATATGGCTACACCTTC.

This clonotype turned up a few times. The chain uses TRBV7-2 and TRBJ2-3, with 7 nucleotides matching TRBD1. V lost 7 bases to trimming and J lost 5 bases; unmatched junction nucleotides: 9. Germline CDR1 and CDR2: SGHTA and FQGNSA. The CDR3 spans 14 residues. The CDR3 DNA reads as TGTGCCAGCAACCTGGACAGGTTTAAAGATACGCAGTATTTT. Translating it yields CASNLDRFKDTQYF.

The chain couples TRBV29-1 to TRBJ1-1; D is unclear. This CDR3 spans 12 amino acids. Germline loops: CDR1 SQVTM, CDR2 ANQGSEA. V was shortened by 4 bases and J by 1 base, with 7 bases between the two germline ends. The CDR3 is CSVGFKNTEAFF. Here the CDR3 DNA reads TGCAGCGTTGGGTTTAAGAACACTGAAGCTTTCTTT.

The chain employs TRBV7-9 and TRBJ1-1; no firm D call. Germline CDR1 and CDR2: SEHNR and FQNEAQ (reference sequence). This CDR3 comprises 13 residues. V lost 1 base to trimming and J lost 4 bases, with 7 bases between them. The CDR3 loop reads CASSLDPGTEAFF. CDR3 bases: TGTGCCAGCAGCTTAGACCCAGGCACTGAAGCTTTCTTT.

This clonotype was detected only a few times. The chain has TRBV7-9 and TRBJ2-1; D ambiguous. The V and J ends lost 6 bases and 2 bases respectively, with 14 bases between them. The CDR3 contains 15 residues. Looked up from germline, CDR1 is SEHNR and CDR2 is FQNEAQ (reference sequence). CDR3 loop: CASSGTPSAYNEQFF. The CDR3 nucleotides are TGTGCCAGCAGTGGTACGCCTAGTGCCTACAATGAGCAGTTCTTC.

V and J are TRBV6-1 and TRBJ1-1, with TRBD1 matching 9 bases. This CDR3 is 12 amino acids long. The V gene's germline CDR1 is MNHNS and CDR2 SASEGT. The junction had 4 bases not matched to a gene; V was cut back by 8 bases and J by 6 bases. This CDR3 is CASGRTGAEAFF. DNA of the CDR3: TGTGCCAGCGGTAGGACAGGGGCTGAAGCTTTCTTT.

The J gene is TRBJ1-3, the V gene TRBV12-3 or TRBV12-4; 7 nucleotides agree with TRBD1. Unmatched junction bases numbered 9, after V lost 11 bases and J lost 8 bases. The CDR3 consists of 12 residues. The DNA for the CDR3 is TGTGCCGGAAGACAGGGCCCTGACACCATATATTTT. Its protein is CAGRQGPDTIYF.

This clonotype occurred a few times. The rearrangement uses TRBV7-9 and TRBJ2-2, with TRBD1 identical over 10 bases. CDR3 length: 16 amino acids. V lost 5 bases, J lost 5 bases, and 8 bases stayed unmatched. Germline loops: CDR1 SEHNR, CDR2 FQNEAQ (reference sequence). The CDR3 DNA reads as TGTGCCAGCAGCCGACGCCGGGACAGGGGTACCGGGGAGCTGTTTTTT. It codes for CASSRRRDRGTGELFF.

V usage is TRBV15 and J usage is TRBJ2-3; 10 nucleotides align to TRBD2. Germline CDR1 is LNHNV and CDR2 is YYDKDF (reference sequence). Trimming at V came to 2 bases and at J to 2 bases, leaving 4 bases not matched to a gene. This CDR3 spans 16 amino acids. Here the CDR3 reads CATSRKSGGATDTQYF. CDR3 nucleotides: TGTGCCACCAGCAGAAAAAGCGGGGGGGCCACAGATACGCAGTATTTT.

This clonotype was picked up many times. The CDR3 DNA reads TGCGCCAGCAGCTTGGTTCCGGGGCAGGTGAGGAACACTGAAGCTTTCTTT. Translated, it gives CASSLVPGQVRNTEAFF. The rearrangement links TRBV5-1 to TRBJ1-1; D possibly corresponds to TRBD1 (5 bases). The CDR3 loop spans 17 amino acids. Between the trimmed V and J ends, which lost 0 bases and 1 base, there was a span of 16 bases. From germline, CDR1 is SGHRS and CDR2 YFSETQ.

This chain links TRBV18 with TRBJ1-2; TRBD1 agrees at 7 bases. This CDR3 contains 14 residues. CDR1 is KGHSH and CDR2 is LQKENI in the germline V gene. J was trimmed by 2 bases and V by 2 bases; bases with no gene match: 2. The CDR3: CASSPVQGNYGYTF. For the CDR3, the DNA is TGTGCCAGCTCACCAGTACAGGGGAACTATGGCTACACCTTC. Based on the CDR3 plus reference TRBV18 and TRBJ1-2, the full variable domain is NAGVMQNPRHLVRRRGQEARLRCSPMKGHSHVYWYRQLPEEGLKFMVYLQKENIIDESGMPKERFSAEFPKEGPSILRIQQVVRGDSAAYFCASSPVQGNYGYTFGSGTRLTVV.